This T cell receptor (beta chain) was captured by sequencing in a study of T cells expressing NK-cell markers. After re-calling the 5' RACE reads, TCRdb lists one entry per CDR3 protein, DNA absent. This sample's clone table lists about half a million distinct CDR3 sequences. The CDR3 has 18 residues. From germline, CDR1 is MDHEN and CDR2 SYDVKM. The receptor was isolated from a woman aged 45 to 65 in good health. The chain joins TRBV28 to TRBJ2-1; the TRBD2 assignment by TCRdb is unverifiable without DNA. Specimen: blood T cells: a sorted CD56 or NKG2C T cell subset, CD4+ or CD8+ T cells, or bulk PBMC T cells (not recorded which). This CDR3 reads CASSLSQGLQGTFNEQFF.